The clone carrying this T cell receptor (beta chain) was counted between two and nine times. immunoSEQ v3.0 was run at survey level. This table comes from immunoSEQ multiplex PCR, and its TCRdb copy is limited to in-frame clones, with some not included. The sample records some 14,000 clones, approximately 83% being singletons. This sample is part of a study of long-term antiretroviral therapy in people with HIV. CDR1 MNHNS and CDR2 SASEGT come from the germline V gene. V dropped 2 bases and J dropped 5 bases, with 13 bases sitting between them. The CDR3 length is 14 residues. The source is a middle-aged man with HIV. Sequencing was performed on unsorted PBMCs, taken just before starting antiretroviral therapy. The chain uses TRBV6-1 and TRBJ2-7, with D uncertain. This CDR3 is CASSERPAGNEQYF. The DNA of the CDR3 is TGTGCCAGCAGTGAACGGCCAGCTGGGAACGAGCAGTACTTC.